One and the same sample provided the 19 T cell receptor beta chains below, sequenced in a study of tumor-infiltrating lymphocytes in primary liver carcinoma. TCR beta cDNA came from roughly 450 ng total RNA, primed with a constant-region primer. The TCR beta library was amplified through three nested multiplex PCR rounds in a modified ARM-PCR procedure. The first two PCR rounds, roughly 9 cycles each, used TRBV1-TRBV30 forward primers and a C-beta reverse primer. From the multiplex PCR reads, TCRdb called clonotypes with MiXCR, one entry per CDR3 protein. The repertoire holds a few hundred thousand distinct CDR3 sequences, 58% seen once, with over 15% in the top ten. Germline DNA was also extracted, with blood RNA taken from unsorted whole blood. Material for sequencing was peripheral blood. These TCRs come from a woman under 40 with primary liver carcinoma and hepatitis B virus infection.

The J gene is TRBJ2-1, the V gene TRBV12-3 or TRBV12-4; the match to TRBD2 covers 7 bases. V shed 9 bases, J shed 9 bases, and the junction held 11 bases outside the gene matches. CDR3 length equals 13 residues. The CDR3 bases are TGTGCCAGGAGGCGGGAGCGGAGGGGTGAGCAGTTCTTC. Encoded protein: CARRRERRGEQFF.

The V and J genes are TRBV7-9 and TRBJ2-1, with 11 bases fitting TRBD2. The CDR3 spans 18 residues. Trimming at V came to 0 bases and at J to 2 bases, leaving 6 bases not matched to a gene. Germline values: CDR1 SEHNR, CDR2 FQNEAQ (reference sequence). The CDR3 protein is CASSLAGGGLAAYNEQFF. DNA of the CDR3: TGTGCCAGCAGCTTAGCGGGGGGGGGACTAGCGGCCTACAATGAGCAGTTCTTC.

The chain has TRBV29-1 and TRBJ2-1; a possible D gene is TRBD2 (5 bases). V lost 7 bases to trimming and J lost 2 bases, with 12 bases between them. The CDR3 totals 13 residues. From germline, CDR1 is SQVTM and CDR2 ANQGSEA. Here the CDR3 reads CSADIGAYNEQFF. CDR3 nucleotide sequence: TGCAGCGCCGACATCGGGGCCTACAATGAGCAGTTCTTC.

In this sample, this clonotype turned up a few times. One end of the junction does not line up with germline, which may come from a read error. This chain connects TRBV11-2 to TRBJ2-1, with D possibly being TRBD1 (6 bases). The CDR3 length is 11 residues. The germline V gene has CDR1 SGHAT and CDR2 FQNNGV. CDR3 sequence reads: CASSSEQGLLF. The CDR3 nucleotides read TGTGCCAGCAGCTCAGAACAGGGTCTTCTCTTC.

This rearrangement joins TRBV5-1 to TRBJ2-7; D is uncertain. V shed 4 bases and J shed 5 bases, with 19 bases lying between them. Germline-derived CDR1 and CDR2 are SGHRS and YFSETQ. CDR3 length: 15 amino acids. The CDR3 loop reads CASSLLQLGFDEQYF. The CDR3 region has the DNA TGCGCCAGCAGCCTCCTACAACTGGGTTTTGACGAGCAGTACTTC.

In its sample, this clonotype was seen a few times. V usage is TRBV7-8 and J usage is TRBJ2-2; D may match TRBD1 or TRBD2 (5 bases each). V was shortened by 3 bases and J by 2 bases, with 16 bases between the two germline ends. Looked up from germline, CDR1 is SGHVS and CDR2 is FQNEAQ. This CDR3 has 17 amino acids. The CDR3 spells CASSFPRLGENTGELFF. DNA for the CDR3: TGTGCCAGCAGCTTCCCTAGGTTGGGGGAAAACACCGGGGAGCTGTTTTTT.

This clonotype showed up many times. The V call is TRBV6-2 or TRBV6-3, the J call TRBJ2-5, with 8 bases lining up with TRBD2. The CDR3 has 17 amino acids. Germline V CDR1 and CDR2: MNHEY, SVGEGT. V shed 0 bases and J 4 bases; nucleotides not matched to a gene: 10. This chain's CDR3 is CASSYSRPSGSGETQYF. CDR3 nucleotide sequence: TGTGCCAGCAGTTACTCCCGCCCGAGCGGGAGTGGAGAGACCCAGTACTTC.

The sample holds one count of this clonotype. One end of the junction does not line up with germline, which may come from a read error. This chain connects TRBV12-3 or TRBV12-4 to TRBJ2-7; a weak D match, TRBD2 (6 bases). The length of the CDR3 is 14 residues. The CDR3 protein is CAISIHSGGYEQYF. CDR3 nucleotide sequence: TGTGCCATCAGTATACATTCCGGAGGGTACGAGCAGTACTTC.

This clonotype was found once. This chain joins TRBV5-1 and TRBJ2-5; 7 positions agree with TRBD1. CDR1 and CDR2 from the germline V gene are SGHRS and YFSETQ. This CDR3 is 14 amino acids long. V shed 2 bases, J shed 5 bases, and the junction held 6 bases outside the gene matches. The CDR3 DNA reads as TGCGCCAGCAGCTTTTCGACAGGGCAGGAGACCCAGTACTTC. Protein: CASSFSTGQETQYF.

As for this clonotype: Germline is not matched at one junction end, which may reflect a read error. The CDR3 nucleotides are TGTGCCACCAGTGATTTGCAGGGGACAGGGGGCTACAATGAGCACTTCTTC. Protein product: CATSDLQGTGGYNEHFF. This sequence joins TRBV24-1 and TRBJ2-1; 12 bases are shared with TRBD1. CDR1 is KGHDR and CDR2 is SFDVKD in the germline V gene. There are 17 residues in the CDR3.

Only one count was recorded for this clonotype. Germline is not matched at one junction end, which may reflect a read error. The rearrangement uses TRBV11-2 and TRBJ1-1; D gene unclear. The germline V gene has CDR1 SGHAT and CDR2 FQNNGV. The CDR3 contains 15 residues. The CDR3 reads CASSSDNVVGAQAFF. In DNA form, the CDR3 reads TGCGCCAGCAGCTCAGATAACGTAGTAGGAGCACAAGCTTTCTTT.

Comment on this clonotype: This may come from a read error, since a much larger clone is one base off. V is TRBV29-1 and J is TRBJ2-1, with D hard to call. Germline CDR1 reads SQVTM; CDR2 reads ANQGSEA. Between the trimmed V and J ends, which lost 4 bases and 5 bases, there was a span of 15 bases. The length of the CDR3 is 14 residues. The CDR3 sequence is CSVVGLSIDNEQFF. The CDR3 coding sequence is TGCAGCGTTGTAGGTCTATCGATAGACAATGAGCAGTTCTTC.

The chain employs TRBV7-8 and TRBJ2-2; a possible D gene is TRBD1 (5 bases). The ends were cut back, 0 bases at V and 7 bases at J, with 9 bases in the middle. Germline CDR1 is SGHVS and CDR2 is FQNEAQ. This CDR3 has 14 amino acids. This chain's CDR3 is CASSLAQGVGELFF. The CDR3 DNA is TGTGCCAGCAGCTTAGCTCAGGGTGTCGGGGAGCTGTTTTTT.

Concerning this clonotype itself: Mismatch with germline at one junction end may stem from a read error. The V gene is TRBV11-2, the J gene TRBJ2-3; D gene ambiguous. The germline V gene has CDR1 SGHAT and CDR2 FQNNGV. The CDR3 spans 17 residues. This CDR3 reads CACSSISPLHFTDTQYF. The CDR3, as DNA: TGTGCCTGCAGCTCCATTAGCCCACTCCATTTCACAGATACGCAGTATTTT.

Points on this clonotype: Since a much larger clone is just one base distant, this may be a read error. Without the conserved terminal phenylalanine or tryptophan, this CDR3 likely stems from a read error. The chain links TRBV14 to TRBJ1-6; D not resolved. The V end was cut by 3 bases, the J end by 10 bases, with 10 bases between. The CDR3 runs to 13 residues. Germline CDR1 SGHDN, CDR2 FVKESK. DNA for the CDR3: TGTGCCAGCAGCCACACAGAATCGTCACCCCTCCACTAT. Translating gives CASSHTESSPLHY.

Worth noting for this clonotype: This clone may be a read error of a much larger clone one base away. V is TRBV6-1 and J is TRBJ2-7; 8 nucleotides agree with TRBD2. The CDR3 totals 15 residues. V was clipped by 3 bases and J by 3 bases; unmatched bases: 7. CDR1 and CDR2 from the germline V gene are MNHNS and SASEGT. This chain's CDR3 is CASSEGLGDDYEQYF. DNA of the CDR3: TGTGCCAGCAGTGAGGGACTAGGGGATGACTACGAGCAGTACTTC.

As for this clonotype: One base away lies a much larger clone, so this may be a sequencing read error. The chain has TRBV6-6 and TRBJ2-1, with D unclear. The germline V gene has CDR1 MNHNY and CDR2 SVGAGI (reference sequence). The CDR3 totals 13 residues. This CDR3 reads CASSYESYNKQFF. Here the CDR3 DNA reads TGTGCCAGCAGTTACGAGTCATACAATAAGCAGTTCTTC.

Remarks on this clonotype: A much larger clone sits a single nucleotide away, making a read error possible. The CDR3 ends on some other residue instead of the conserved phenylalanine or tryptophan, so this is likely a read error. This chain uses TRBV10-3 with TRBJ2-7; 9 positions match TRBD1. Losses at the gene ends were 10 bases for V and 3 bases for J; bases not matched to a gene: 4. CDR1 and CDR2 (germline): ENHRY, SYGVKD. CDR3 size: 12 residues. CDR3 nucleotide sequence: TGTGCCACCGGGACAGGGATCTACGAGCAGTACCTC. Encoded protein: CATGTGIYEQYL.

This clonotype has a count of ten or more. DNA of the CDR3: TGCAGCGCCAGGGGCATGGTAACCGGGGAGCTGTTTTTT. It yields the protein CSARGMVTGELFF. V is TRBV29-1 and J is TRBJ2-2; D might be TRBD1 (6 bases). Trimming removed 7 bases at V and 5 bases at J, with 14 bases between. CDR3 length: 13 amino acids. The germline gives CDR1 SQVTM, CDR2 ANQGSEA.